This TCR beta chain was captured in a study of T cells in Graves' hyperthyroidism and ophthalmopathy. In this sample, this clonotype turned up many times. Trimming took off 3 bases at V and 0 bases at J, with 21 bases between the two ends. There are 17 residues in the CDR3. Germline CDR1 is DFQATT and CDR2 is SNEGSKA (reference sequence). TCR beta CDR3 regions were amplified from RNA transcripts. The HTBI set primed first-round TCR CDR3 RT-PCR. A single record per CDR3 protein comes from TCRdb applying MiXCR to the multiplex PCR reads. The data contain more than 300,000 distinct CDR3 sequences, approximately 15% of them singletons.

The origin of this receptor is a woman in her thirties with Graves' hyperthyroidism. The specimen was blood. J is TRBJ2-7 and V is TRBV20-1; D call uncertain. CDR3 protein: CSARGLGSAPASYEQYF. DNA of the CDR3: TGCAGTGCTAGGGGTTTGGGCTCGGCTCCCGCCTCCTACGAGCAGTACTTC.